A selection of T cell receptor beta chains follows, all from one sample in a study of blood T cell repertoires in COVID-19. Produced via immunoSEQ multiplex PCR; TCRdb's table is partial and in-frame only. The sample yields roughly 150,000 clones, just over 90% seen once. Specimen: peripheral blood. Receptor source: an older woman with COVID-19, enrolled during active disease. CDR3s leave out the opening cysteine and the closing phenylalanine or tryptophan.

j_gene,v_gene,CDR3aa
TRBJ2-1,TRBV7-3,ASSTTQYNEQF
TRBJ1-1,TRBV4-2,ASSQEGQVNTEAF
TRBJ1-4,TRBV5-6,ASSLGVGRDRDEKLF
TRBJ1-3,TRBV5-5,ASSLRRSGNTIY
TRBJ2-2,TRBV7-9,ASSLVAGTGELF
TRBJ1-4,TRBV7-2,ASRPTGSTNEKLF
TRBJ2-2,TRBV6-2/TRBV6-3,ASSLLGPDTGELF
TRBJ1-2,TRBV4-3,ASSPILARYGYT
TRBJ2-5,TRBV7-7,ASSWLAGGLQETQY
TRBJ2-1,TRBV10-3,AIRGTSGDSYNEQF
TRBJ2-5,TRBV30,AWKRGPVRETQY